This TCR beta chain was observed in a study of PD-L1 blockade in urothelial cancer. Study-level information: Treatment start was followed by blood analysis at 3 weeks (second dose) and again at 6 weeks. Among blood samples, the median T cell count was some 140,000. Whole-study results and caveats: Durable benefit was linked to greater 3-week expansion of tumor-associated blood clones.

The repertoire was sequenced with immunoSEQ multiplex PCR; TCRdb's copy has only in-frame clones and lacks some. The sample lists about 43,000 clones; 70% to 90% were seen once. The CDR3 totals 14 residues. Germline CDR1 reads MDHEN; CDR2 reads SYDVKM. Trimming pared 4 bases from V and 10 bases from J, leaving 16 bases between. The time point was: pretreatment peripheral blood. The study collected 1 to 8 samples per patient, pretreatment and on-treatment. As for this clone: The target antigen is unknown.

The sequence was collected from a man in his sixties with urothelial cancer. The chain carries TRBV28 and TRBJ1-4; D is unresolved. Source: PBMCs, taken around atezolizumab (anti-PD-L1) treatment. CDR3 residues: CASSSAPGNRKLFF. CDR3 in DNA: TGTGCCAGCAGTTCCGCCCCCGGGAATCGAAAACTGTTTTTT. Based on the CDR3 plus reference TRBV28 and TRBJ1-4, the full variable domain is DVKVTQSSRYLVKRTGEKVFLECVQDMDHENMFWYRQDPGLGLRLIYFSYDVKMKEKGDIPEGYSVSREKKERFSLILESASTNQTSMYLCASSSAPGNRKLFFGSGTQLSVL.